This passage covers 6 T cell receptor beta chains from one sample sequenced in a study of blood T cell repertoires in COVID-19. Profiling relied on immunoSEQ multiplex PCR, and the TCRdb table lists in-frame clones only, not all of them. The sample records about 55,000 clones, 83% being singletons. The source material was peripheral blood. All receptors come from a woman aged 60-70 years with acute or convalescent COVID-19.

This chain connects TRBV28 to TRBJ1-1, with 7 bases that match TRBD1. Germline loops: CDR1 MDHEN, CDR2 SYDVKM. Germline trimming cut 5 bases from V and 1 base from J; bases unmatched to any gene: 1. The CDR3 totals 13 residues. The CDR3 coding sequence is TGTGCCAGCAGTCGGACAGGGAACACTGAAGCTTTCTTT. The encoded protein is CASSRTGNTEAFF.

The rearrangement joins TRBV30 to TRBJ1-5; D might be TRBD1 (6 bases). Germline V CDR1 and CDR2: GTSNPN, SVGIG (reference sequence). This CDR3 region has 15 residues. V was pared by 2 bases and J by 3 bases, with 14 bases between. The chain's CDR3 is CAWSKGGHPNQPQHF. The CDR3 DNA sequence: TGTGCCTGGAGTAAGGGGGGGCATCCCAATCAGCCCCAGCATTTT.

The V gene is TRBV7-2, the J gene TRBJ2-3; TRBD1 aligns across 7 bases. CDR1 is SGHTA, CDR2 FQGNSA, per germline. The CDR3 length is 14 residues. Trimming cost V 5 bases and J 5 bases; bases outside gene matches: 7. The chain's CDR3 is CASSGTRGLDTQYF. In DNA form, the CDR3 reads TGTGCCAGCAGCGGAACTAGGGGGCTAGATACGCAGTATTTT. The full variable domain, with the rest looked up from reference TRBV7-2 and TRBJ2-3, is GAGVSQSPSNKVTEKGKDVELRCDPISGHTALYWYRQSLGQGLEFLIYFQGNSAPDKSGLPSDRFSAERTGGSVSTLTIQRTQQEDSAVYLCASSGTRGLDTQYFGPGTRLTVL.

The CDR3 here is CASSQDPSTDTQYF. As DNA, the CDR3 is TGCGCCAGCAGCCAAGATCCTAGCACAGATACGCAGTATTTT. The chain joins TRBV4-1 to TRBJ2-3; no firm D call. V was clipped by 0 bases and J by 0 bases, with 4 bases between them. CDR3 length: 14 residues. Germline CDR1 and CDR2: MGHRA and YSYEKL.

The rearrangement uses TRBV3-1 (or the pseudogene TRBV3-2) and TRBJ2-7, with 9 bases aligning to TRBD1. CDR3 size: 13 residues. Unmatched junction bases numbered 1, after V lost 3 bases and J lost 4 bases. The V gene's germline CDR1 is LGHDT and CDR2 YNNKEL (reference sequence). As DNA, the CDR3 is TGTGCCAGCAGCCAGGGACAGGGTTACGAGCAGTACTTC. It translates to CASSQGQGYEQYF.

The V call is TRBV7-8, the J call TRBJ1-4; D gene unclear. The CDR3 length is 16 residues. Deletions cut 0 bases from V and 8 bases from J, with 16 bases between. Per germline, CDR1 SGHVS and CDR2 FQNEAQ. CDR3 protein: CASSLARALPGEKLFF. CDR3 nucleotide sequence: TGTGCCAGCAGCTTAGCCCGGGCCCTCCCGGGAGAAAAACTGTTTTTT.